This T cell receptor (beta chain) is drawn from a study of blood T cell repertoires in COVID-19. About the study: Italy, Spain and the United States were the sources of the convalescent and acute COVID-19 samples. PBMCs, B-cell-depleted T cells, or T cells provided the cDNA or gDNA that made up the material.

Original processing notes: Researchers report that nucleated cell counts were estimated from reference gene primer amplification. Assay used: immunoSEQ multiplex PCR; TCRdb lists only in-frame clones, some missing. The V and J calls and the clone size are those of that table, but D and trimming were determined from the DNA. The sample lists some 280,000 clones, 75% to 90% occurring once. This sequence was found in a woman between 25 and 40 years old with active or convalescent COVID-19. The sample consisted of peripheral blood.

The CDR3 nucleotides are TGTGCCAGCAGCTTAGCGAGGCAGGGAGGCCTCTCCTACGAGCAGTACTTC. Its translation: CASSLARQGGLSYEQYF. The rearrangement uses TRBV7-8 and TRBJ2-7, with D perhaps TRBD2 (6 bases). There are 17 residues in the CDR3. Germline loops: CDR1 SGHVS, CDR2 FQNEAQ. The V gene lost 0 bases and the J gene lost 0 bases, with 15 bases spanning the gap.